This T cell receptor beta chain was captured by sequencing in a study of beta chain features in type 1 diabetes. Study results and limitations: In all four CD4+ subsets, TCRB CDR3 length was significantly, moderately reduced in type 1 diabetes.

This CDR3 is 13 amino acids long. From germline, CDR1 is SGHVS and CDR2 FQNEAQ. Trimming cost V 2 bases and J 4 bases, with 6 bases left between them. This clone was recorded at least ten times. Its antigen is undetermined. Sequencing targeted expressed TCRB transcripts, as all isolated RNA had been reverse transcribed. Sequencing was performed with immunoSEQ multiplex PCR; in TCRdb, only in-frame clones are kept and a portion is missing. This table has under 800,000 clones, around 16% appearing once. Sequencing used naive CD4+ T cells from blood. The rearrangement joins TRBV7-8 to TRBJ2-4; D is uncertain. The sequence was collected from a man in his late teens or twenties in good health. The CDR3 protein is CASSLRLKNIQYF. The CDR3 DNA is TGTGCCAGCAGCTTAAGGCTGAAAAACATTCAGTACTTC. Full variable domain (rest looked up from reference TRBV7-8 and TRBJ2-4): GAGVSQSPRYKVAKRGQDVALRCDPISGHVSLFWYQQALGQGPEFLTYFQNEAQLDKSGLPSDRFFAERPEGSVSTLKIQRTQQEDSAVYLCASSLRLKNIQYFGAGTRLSVL.